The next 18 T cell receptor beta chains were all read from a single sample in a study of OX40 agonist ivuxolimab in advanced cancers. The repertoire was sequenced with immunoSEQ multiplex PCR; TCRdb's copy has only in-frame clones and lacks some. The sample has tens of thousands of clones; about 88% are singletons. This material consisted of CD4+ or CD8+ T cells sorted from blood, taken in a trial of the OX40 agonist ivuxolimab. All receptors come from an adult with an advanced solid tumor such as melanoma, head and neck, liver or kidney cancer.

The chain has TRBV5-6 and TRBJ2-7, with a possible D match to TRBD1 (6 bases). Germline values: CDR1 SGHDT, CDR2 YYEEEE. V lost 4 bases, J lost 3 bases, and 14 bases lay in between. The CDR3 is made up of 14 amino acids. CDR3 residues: CASSPRDISYEQYF. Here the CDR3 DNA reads TGTGCCAGCAGCCCCCGGGACATCAGCTACGAGCAGTACTTC. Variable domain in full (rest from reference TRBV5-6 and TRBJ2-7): DAGVTQSPTHLIKTRGQQVTLRCSPKSGHDTVSWYQQALGQGPQFIFQYYEEEERQRGNFPDRFSGHQFPNYSSELNVNALLLGDSALYLCASSPRDISYEQYFGPGTRLTVT.

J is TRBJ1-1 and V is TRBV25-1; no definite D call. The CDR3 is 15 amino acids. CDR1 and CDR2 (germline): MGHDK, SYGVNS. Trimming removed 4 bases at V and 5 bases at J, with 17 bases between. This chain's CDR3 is CASSVPDGYGTEAFF. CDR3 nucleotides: TGTGCCAGCAGTGTCCCGGACGGATATGGTACTGAAGCTTTCTTT.

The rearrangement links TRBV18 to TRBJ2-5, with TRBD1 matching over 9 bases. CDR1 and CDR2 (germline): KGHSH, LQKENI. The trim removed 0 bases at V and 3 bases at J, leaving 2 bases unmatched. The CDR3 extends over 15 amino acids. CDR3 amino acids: CASSPPGTGKETQYF. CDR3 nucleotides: TGTGCCAGCTCACCACCCGGGACAGGGAAAGAGACCCAGTACTTC.

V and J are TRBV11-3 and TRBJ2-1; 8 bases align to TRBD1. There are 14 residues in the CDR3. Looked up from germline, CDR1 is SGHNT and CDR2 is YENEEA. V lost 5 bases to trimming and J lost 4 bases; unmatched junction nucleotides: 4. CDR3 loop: CASSPQGDYNEQFF. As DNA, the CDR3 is TGTGCCAGCAGCCCACAGGGGGATTACAATGAGCAGTTCTTC.

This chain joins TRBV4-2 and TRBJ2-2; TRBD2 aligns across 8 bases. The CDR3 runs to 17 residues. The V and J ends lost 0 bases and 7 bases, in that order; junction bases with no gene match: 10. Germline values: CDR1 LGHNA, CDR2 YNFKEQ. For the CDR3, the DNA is TGTGCCAGCAGCCAAGACATTGCGACTAGCGTGAGCGGGGAGCTGTTTTTT. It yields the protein CASSQDIATSVSGELFF.

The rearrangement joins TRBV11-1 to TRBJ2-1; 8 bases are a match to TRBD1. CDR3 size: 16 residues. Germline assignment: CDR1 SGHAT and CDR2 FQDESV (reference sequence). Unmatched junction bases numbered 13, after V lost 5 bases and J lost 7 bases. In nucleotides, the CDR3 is TGTGCCAGCAGCCCACCTGGGACAGGCCCATTTAATGAGCAGTTCTTC. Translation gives CASSPPGTGPFNEQFF.

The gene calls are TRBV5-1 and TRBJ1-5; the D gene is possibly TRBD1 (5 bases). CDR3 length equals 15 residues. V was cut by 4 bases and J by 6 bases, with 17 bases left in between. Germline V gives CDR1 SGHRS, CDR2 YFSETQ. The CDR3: CASSRSGGVGQPQHF. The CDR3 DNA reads TGCGCCAGCAGCCGCAGTGGGGGGGTCGGTCAGCCCCAGCATTTT.

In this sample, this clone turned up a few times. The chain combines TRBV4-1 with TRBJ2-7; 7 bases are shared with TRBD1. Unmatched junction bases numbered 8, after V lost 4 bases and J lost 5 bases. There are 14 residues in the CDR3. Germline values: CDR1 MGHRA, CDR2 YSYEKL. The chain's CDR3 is CASSPDRVKDEQYF. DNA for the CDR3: TGCGCCAGCAGCCCCGACAGGGTTAAGGACGAGCAGTACTTC.

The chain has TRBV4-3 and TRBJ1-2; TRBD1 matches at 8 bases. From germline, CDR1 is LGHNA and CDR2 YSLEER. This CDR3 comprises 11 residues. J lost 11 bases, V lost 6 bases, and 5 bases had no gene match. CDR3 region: CASRGQESYTF. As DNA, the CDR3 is TGCGCCAGCAGGGGACAGGAAAGTTACACCTTC.

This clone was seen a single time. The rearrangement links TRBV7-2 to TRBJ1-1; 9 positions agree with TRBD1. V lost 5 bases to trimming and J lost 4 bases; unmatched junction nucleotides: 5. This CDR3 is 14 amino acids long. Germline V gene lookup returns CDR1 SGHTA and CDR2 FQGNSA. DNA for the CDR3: TGTGCCAGCAGCGAACAGGGGGCGGCCACTGAAGCTTTCTTT. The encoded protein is CASSEQGAATEAFF.

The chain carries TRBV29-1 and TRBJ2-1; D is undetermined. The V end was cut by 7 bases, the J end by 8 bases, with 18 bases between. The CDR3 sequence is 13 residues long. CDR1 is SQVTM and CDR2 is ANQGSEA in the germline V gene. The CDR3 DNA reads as TGCAGCGCCCACCCGATAGGGAAGGATGAGCAGTTCTTC. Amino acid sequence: CSAHPIGKDEQFF.

CDR3 loop: CASSLTAGELFF. DNA for the CDR3: TGTGCCAGCAGCTTAACCGCCGGGGAGCTGTTTTTT. This chain connects TRBV7-9 to TRBJ2-2; the D is unclear. The V end lost 2 bases, the J end lost 6 bases, and 4 bases lay between the germline ends. This CDR3 comprises 12 residues. Germline values: CDR1 SEHNR, CDR2 FQNEAQ (reference sequence). Together with reference TRBV7-9 and TRBJ2-2, the CDR3 gives the full variable domain: DTGVSQNPRHKITKRGQNVTFRCDPISEHNRLYWYRQTLGQGPEFLTYFQNEAQLEKSRLLSDRFSAERPKGSFSTLEIQRTEQGDSAMYLCASSLTAGELFFGEGSRLTVL.

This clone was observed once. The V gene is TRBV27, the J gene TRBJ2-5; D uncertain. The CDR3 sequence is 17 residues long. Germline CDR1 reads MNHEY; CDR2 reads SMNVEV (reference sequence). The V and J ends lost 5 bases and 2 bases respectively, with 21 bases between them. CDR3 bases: TGTGCCAGCAGTCCCCTTGGGGTTCGAAGCTTGCAAGAGACCCAGTACTTC. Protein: CASSPLGVRSLQETQYF.

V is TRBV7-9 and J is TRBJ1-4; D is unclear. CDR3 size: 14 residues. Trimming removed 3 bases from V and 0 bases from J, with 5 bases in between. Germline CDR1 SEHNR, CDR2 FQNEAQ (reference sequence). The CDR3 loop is CASSFGTTNEKLFF. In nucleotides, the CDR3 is TGTGCCAGCAGCTTCGGGACAACTAATGAAAAACTGTTTTTT.

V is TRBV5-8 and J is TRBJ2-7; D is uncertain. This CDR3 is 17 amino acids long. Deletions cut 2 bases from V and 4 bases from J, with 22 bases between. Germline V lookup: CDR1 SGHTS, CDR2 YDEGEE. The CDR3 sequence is CASSLQMGQSKGYEQYF. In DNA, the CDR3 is TGTGCCAGCAGCTTACAAATGGGCCAGTCCAAGGGATACGAGCAGTACTTC.

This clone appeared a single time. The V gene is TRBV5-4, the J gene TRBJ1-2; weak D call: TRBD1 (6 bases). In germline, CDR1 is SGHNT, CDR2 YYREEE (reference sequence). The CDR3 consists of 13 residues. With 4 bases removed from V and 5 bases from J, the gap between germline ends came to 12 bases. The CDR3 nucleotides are TGTGCCAGCAGCCCAGGACAGATGTATGGCTACACCTTC. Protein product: CASSPGQMYGYTF. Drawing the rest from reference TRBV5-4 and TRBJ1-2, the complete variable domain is ETGVTQSPTHLIKTRGQQVTLRCSSQSGHNTVSWYQQALGQGPQFIFQYYREEENGRGNFPPRFSGLQFPNYSSELNVNALELDDSALYLCASSPGQMYGYTFGSGTRLTVV.

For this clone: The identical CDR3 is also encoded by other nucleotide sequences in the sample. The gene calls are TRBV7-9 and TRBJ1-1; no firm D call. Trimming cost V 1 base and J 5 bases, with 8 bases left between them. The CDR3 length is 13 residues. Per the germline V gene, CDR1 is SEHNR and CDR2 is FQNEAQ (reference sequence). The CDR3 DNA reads TGTGCCAGCAGCTTAGAGGGCGGGACTGAAGCTTTCTTT. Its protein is CASSLEGGTEAFF. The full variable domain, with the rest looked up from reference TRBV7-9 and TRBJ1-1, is DTGVSQNPRHKITKRGQNVTFRCDPISEHNRLYWYRQTLGQGPEFLTYFQNEAQLEKSRLLSDRFSAERPKGSFSTLEIQRTEQGDSAMYLCASSLEGGTEAFFGQGTRLTVV.

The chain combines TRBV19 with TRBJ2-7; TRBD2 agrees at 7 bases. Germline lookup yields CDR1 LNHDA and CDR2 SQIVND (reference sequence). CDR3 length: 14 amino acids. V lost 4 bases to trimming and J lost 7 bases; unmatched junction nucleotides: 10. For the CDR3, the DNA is TGTGCCAGTAGTACTGGAGCGGGAAGTTGGGAGCAGTACTTC. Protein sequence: CASSTGAGSWEQYF.